These T cell receptor beta chains were read from a single sample in a study of CD8 T cells in ankylosing spondylitis. TCRdb re-called the 5' RACE reads through MiXCR, storing one row per CDR3 protein. This sample yields around 280,000 distinct CDR3 sequences, of which 20% are seen a single time; 7.8% belongs to the top ten. The sample consisted of blood, either unsorted or a sorted T cell fraction (not recorded which). Every receptor here comes from a male donor with ankylosing spondylitis or in good health (not recorded which). Both conserved end residues are part of each CDR3. Fields, in order: J gene, D gene, clone size, V gene, CDR3 DNA, CDR3 protein. A D gene is named only where the DNA matches it firmly. Clone size appears in some rows only: once, few, many, or a class for an expanded clone.

J gene: TRBJ2-3; D gene: -; clone size: few; V gene: TRBV12-3/TRBV12-4; CDR3 DNA: TGTGCCAGCAGTGACCGCCGAGTCCAAAAGGTCACAGATACGCAGTATTTT; CDR3 protein: CASSDRRVQKVTDTQYF
J gene: TRBJ2-3; D gene: -; clone size: -; V gene: TRBV20-1; CDR3 DNA: TGCAGTGCTATTGCAGATACGCAGTATTTT; CDR3 protein: CSAIADTQYF
J gene: TRBJ2-1; D gene: -; clone size: many; V gene: TRBV5-1; CDR3 DNA: TGCGCCAGCAGCACGAACAGGGTCAATGAGCAGTTCTTC; CDR3 protein: CASSTNRVNEQFF
J gene: TRBJ2-6; D gene: -; clone size: few; V gene: TRBV10-3; CDR3 DNA: TGTGCCATCAGTCCAGTGTCTGGGGCCAACGTCCTGACTTTC; CDR3 protein: CAISPVSGANVLTF
J gene: TRBJ2-5; D gene: -; clone size: -; V gene: TRBV28; CDR3 DNA: TGTGCCAGCAGCGATCCGGGGCCTAAAGAGACCCAGTACTTC; CDR3 protein: CASSDPGPKETQYF
J gene: TRBJ1-4; D gene: TRBD1; clone size: few; V gene: TRBV2; CDR3 DNA: TGTGCCAGCAGGATGACAGGGGGAGCTAATGAAAAACTGTTTTTT; CDR3 protein: CASRMTGGANEKLFF
J gene: TRBJ2-3; D gene: TRBD2; clone size: -; V gene: TRBV5-1; CDR3 DNA: TGCGCCAGCAGCTTGGCCCTGACAGAAAGCGGGAAGGCAGATACGCAGTATTTT; CDR3 protein: CASSLALTESGKADTQYF
J gene: TRBJ2-3; D gene: -; clone size: -; V gene: TRBV7-9; CDR3 DNA: TGTGCCAGCAGCCGTGAGACTACAGATACGCAGTATTTT; CDR3 protein: CASSRETTDTQYF
J gene: TRBJ2-3; D gene: -; clone size: many; V gene: TRBV5-1; CDR3 DNA: TGCGCCAGCAGCTTGGCGTGGCCCACAGATACGCAGTATTTT; CDR3 protein: CASSLAWPTDTQYF
J gene: TRBJ1-1; D gene: -; clone size: few; V gene: TRBV12-3/TRBV12-4; CDR3 DNA: TGTGCCAGCAGTTTTGCAGAACCAAAGGGTGAAGCTTTCTTT; CDR3 protein: CASSFAEPKGEAFF
J gene: TRBJ1-5; D gene: TRBD1; clone size: once; V gene: TRBV15; CDR3 DNA: TGTGCCACCAGCAGGAGGGACAGGGGGATTTATAGCAATCAGCCCCAGCATTTT; CDR3 protein: CATSRRDRGIYSNQPQHF
J gene: TRBJ1-1; D gene: -; clone size: -; V gene: TRBV12-3/TRBV12-4; CDR3 DNA: TGTGCCAGCAGTTCGGCCCAATTGGCGAACACTGAAGCTTTCTTT; CDR3 protein: CASSSAQLANTEAFF
J gene: TRBJ1-2; D gene: -; clone size: many; V gene: TRBV3-1; CDR3 DNA: TGTGCCAGCAGAGCCCCGGGCCTAGCTAACTATGGCTACACCTTC; CDR3 protein: CASRAPGLANYGYTF
J gene: TRBJ1-2; D gene: TRBD1; clone size: once; V gene: TRBV29-1; CDR3 DNA: TGCAGCGTTGCCCCGGGACAGGGCTATGGCTACACCTTC; CDR3 protein: CSVAPGQGYGYTF
J gene: TRBJ1-1; D gene: TRBD1; clone size: many; V gene: TRBV20-1; CDR3 DNA: TGCAGTGGAACGCAGGGGGCCATGAACACTGAAGCTTTCTTT; CDR3 protein: CSGTQGAMNTEAFF
J gene: TRBJ2-2; D gene: TRBD2; clone size: -; V gene: TRBV9; CDR3 DNA: TGTGCCAGCAGCGTAGGCTCTGCCGGGAGGGTCACCGGGGAGCTGTTTTTT; CDR3 protein: CASSVGSAGRVTGELFF
J gene: TRBJ2-3; D gene: -; clone size: -; V gene: TRBV6-5; CDR3 DNA: TGTGCCAGCAGTTACTCGGAGAACACAGATACGCAGTATTTT; CDR3 protein: CASSYSENTDTQYF
J gene: TRBJ1-4; D gene: -; clone size: many; V gene: TRBV5-5; CDR3 DNA: TGTGCCAGCAGCCCGCGTGGGGGGCCGGAAAAACTGTTTTTT; CDR3 protein: CASSPRGGPEKLFF
J gene: TRBJ1-5; D gene: -; clone size: few; V gene: TRBV20-1; CDR3 DNA: TGCAGTGCTAGAGATTGGGGGTCGGATAGCAATCAGCCCCAGCATTTT; CDR3 protein: CSARDWGSDSNQPQHF
J gene: TRBJ2-3; D gene: -; clone size: many; V gene: TRBV6-4; CDR3 DNA: TGTGCCAGCAGCGAGGGTCATTTCACAGATACGCAGTATTTT; CDR3 protein: CASSEGHFTDTQYF
J gene: TRBJ2-5; D gene: -; clone size: -; V gene: TRBV2; CDR3 DNA: TGTGCCAGCAGTGACCGCCAAGAGACCCAGTACTTC; CDR3 protein: CASSDRQETQYF
J gene: TRBJ2-1; D gene: TRBD1; clone size: -; V gene: TRBV6-1; CDR3 DNA: TGTGCCAGCACGCCGGGACAGGGATACAATGAGCAGTTCTTC; CDR3 protein: CASTPGQGYNEQFF
J gene: TRBJ2-1; D gene: -; clone size: -; V gene: TRBV7-8; CDR3 DNA: TGTGCCAGCAGCTTTCGGGCCCAGGGTAATGAGCAGTTCTTC; CDR3 protein: CASSFRAQGNEQFF
J gene: TRBJ2-3; D gene: TRBD2; clone size: few; V gene: TRBV5-6; CDR3 DNA: TGTGCCAGCAGCTTGGCCGCTAGCGGGGCGAGCACAGATACGCAGTATTTT; CDR3 protein: CASSLAASGASTDTQYF
J gene: TRBJ2-5; D gene: -; clone size: few; V gene: TRBV9; CDR3 DNA: TGTGCCAGCAGCTCCCGCGGGGCGTGGGAAGAGACCCAGTACTTC; CDR3 protein: CASSSRGAWEETQYF
J gene: TRBJ2-1; D gene: -; clone size: few; V gene: TRBV27; CDR3 DNA: TGTGCCAGCAGTCGGTCCTCAAGGGAGCAGTTCTTC; CDR3 protein: CASSRSSREQFF
J gene: TRBJ2-2; D gene: TRBD1; clone size: few; V gene: TRBV24-1; CDR3 DNA: TGTGCCACCAGTAATGCGGGTACAGGGGTGACCGGGGAGCTGTTTTTT; CDR3 protein: CATSNAGTGVTGELFF
J gene: TRBJ2-2; D gene: -; clone size: -; V gene: TRBV28; CDR3 DNA: TGTGCCAGCAGACGGGGACACTCCGGGACCGGGGAGCTGTTTTTT; CDR3 protein: CASRRGHSGTGELFF
J gene: TRBJ1-2; D gene: TRBD1; clone size: few; V gene: TRBV20-1; CDR3 DNA: TGCAGTGCCCCCGGGACAGTGAGTGGCTACACCTTC; CDR3 protein: CSAPGTVSGYTF
J gene: TRBJ2-1; D gene: TRBD2; clone size: few; V gene: TRBV4-2; CDR3 DNA: TGTGCCAGCAGCGGCGGACTAGCGGGGGCGAGGAGCTCCTACAATGAGCAGTTCTTC; CDR3 protein: CASSGGLAGARSSYNEQFF
J gene: TRBJ1-1; D gene: -; clone size: many; V gene: TRBV5-1; CDR3 DNA: TGCGCCAGCAGCTTGGGGCAGGGTGAAGCTTTCTTT; CDR3 protein: CASSLGQGEAFF
J gene: TRBJ2-3; D gene: TRBD1; clone size: -; V gene: TRBV27; CDR3 DNA: TGTGCCAGCAGTTTAACGGGACAGGGGGCAGATACGCAGTATTTT; CDR3 protein: CASSLTGQGADTQYF
J gene: TRBJ1-2; D gene: -; clone size: many; V gene: TRBV29-1; CDR3 DNA: TGCAGCGTGATGGGACGGAACTATGGCTACACCTTC; CDR3 protein: CSVMGRNYGYTF
J gene: TRBJ2-3; D gene: -; clone size: few; V gene: TRBV5-1; CDR3 DNA: TGCGCCAGCAGCTTGTTGGCAGGGGAAGTAACAGATACGCAGTATTTT; CDR3 protein: CASSLLAGEVTDTQYF
J gene: TRBJ1-3; D gene: -; clone size: -; V gene: TRBV2; CDR3 DNA: TGTGCCAGCAGGATAGGACGGAACTCTGGAAACACCATATATTTT; CDR3 protein: CASRIGRNSGNTIYF
J gene: TRBJ1-2; D gene: -; clone size: -; V gene: TRBV10-3; CDR3 DNA: TGTGTCATCAGTGAGATCCACCGAGATGGCTACACCTTC; CDR3 protein: CVISEIHRDGYTF
J gene: TRBJ1-5; D gene: -; clone size: few; V gene: TRBV20-1; CDR3 DNA: TGCAGTGCTAGGTCCGGGAACCAGCCCCAGCATTTT; CDR3 protein: CSARSGNQPQHF
J gene: TRBJ2-1; D gene: -; clone size: -; V gene: TRBV5-1; CDR3 DNA: TGCGCCAGCAGCTTCCGGGACGGCACCTACAATGAGCAGTTCTTC; CDR3 protein: CASSFRDGTYNEQFF
J gene: TRBJ1-1; D gene: -; clone size: few; V gene: TRBV5-1; CDR3 DNA: TGCGCCAGCAGCTTGAGTTTCCAGGGCCCAATGAACACTGAAGCTTTCTTT; CDR3 protein: CASSLSFQGPMNTEAFF
J gene: TRBJ2-1; D gene: -; clone size: few; V gene: TRBV28; CDR3 DNA: TGTGCCAGCAGTCAGTTCTCCTTCCTGGTGGGAAACCGGGCCTACAATGAGCAGTTCTTC; CDR3 protein: CASSQFSFLVGNRAYNEQFF
J gene: TRBJ2-2; D gene: -; clone size: few; V gene: TRBV4-1; CDR3 DNA: TGCGCCAGCAGCCAGGGACGGAACACCGGGGAGCTGTTTTTT; CDR3 protein: CASSQGRNTGELFF
J gene: TRBJ2-5; D gene: TRBD2; clone size: few; V gene: TRBV5-1; CDR3 DNA: TGCGCCAGCAGCCCCCGTCAGCGGGGGAACCAAGAGACCCAGTACTTC; CDR3 protein: CASSPRQRGNQETQYF
J gene: TRBJ2-1; D gene: -; clone size: -; V gene: TRBV20-1; CDR3 DNA: TGCAGTGCTAGAGACCAAGGGGCACTGAGTCGCAATGAGCAGTTCTTC; CDR3 protein: CSARDQGALSRNEQFF
J gene: TRBJ2-5; D gene: -; clone size: -; V gene: TRBV5-1; CDR3 DNA: TGCGCCAGCAGCTTGAACAGCCAGGGGGAGACCCAGTACTTC; CDR3 protein: CASSLNSQGETQYF
J gene: TRBJ1-4; D gene: -; clone size: -; V gene: TRBV27; CDR3 DNA: TGTGCCAGCAGTTTGCGGGAAGGGGAAAAACTGTTTTTT; CDR3 protein: CASSLREGEKLFF
J gene: TRBJ2-3; D gene: TRBD2; clone size: -; V gene: TRBV10-3; CDR3 DNA: TGTGCCATCAGTGAGAGGCGGGGGTCCACGGATACGCAGTATTTT; CDR3 protein: CAISERRGSTDTQYF
J gene: TRBJ2-1; D gene: TRBD2; clone size: few; V gene: TRBV5-6; CDR3 DNA: TGTGCCAGCAGCTTCGGCGGGAGGGTCAATGAGCAGTTCTTC; CDR3 protein: CASSFGGRVNEQFF
J gene: TRBJ2-3; D gene: TRBD2; clone size: many; V gene: TRBV5-1; CDR3 DNA: TGCGCCAGCACCCCCGCAGCGGGGGTTACGCAGTATTTT; CDR3 protein: CASTPAAGVTQYF
J gene: TRBJ2-5; D gene: -; clone size: many; V gene: TRBV5-5; CDR3 DNA: TGTGCCAGCAGCCATTCGACGGTGTTAGAGACCCAGTACTTC; CDR3 protein: CASSHSTVLETQYF
J gene: TRBJ2-1; D gene: TRBD1; clone size: few; V gene: TRBV12-3/TRBV12-4; CDR3 DNA: TGTGCCAGCCGTCGGGGACAGGGCTACAATGAGCAGTTCTTC; CDR3 protein: CASRRGQGYNEQFF
J gene: TRBJ2-2; D gene: -; clone size: -; V gene: TRBV7-2; CDR3 DNA: TGTGCCAGCAGCTTAGCAGCCACCGGGGAGCTGTTTTTT; CDR3 protein: CASSLAATGELFF
J gene: TRBJ2-1; D gene: TRBD2; clone size: -; V gene: TRBV30; CDR3 DNA: TGTGCCTGGACTAGATCGGGTCGGGGGGACAATGAGCAGTTCTTC; CDR3 protein: CAWTRSGRGDNEQFF
J gene: TRBJ2-5; D gene: -; clone size: once; V gene: TRBV3-1; CDR3 DNA: TGTGCCAGCAGCCAAGGGACGGCGGAGACCCAGTACTTC; CDR3 protein: CASSQGTAETQYF
J gene: TRBJ2-1; D gene: -; clone size: -; V gene: TRBV5-1; CDR3 DNA: TGCGCCAGCAGCTTGGATCCGGGGTTCTACAATGAGCAGTTCTTC; CDR3 protein: CASSLDPGFYNEQFF
J gene: TRBJ2-3; D gene: -; clone size: -; V gene: TRBV3-1; CDR3 DNA: TGTGCCAGCAGCGATGTAGATACGCAGTATTTT; CDR3 protein: CASSDVDTQYF
J gene: TRBJ2-1; D gene: TRBD2; clone size: -; V gene: TRBV20-1; CDR3 DNA: TGCAGTGCTAGACCTCCAGGACTAGCGTCGCAGTTCTTC; CDR3 protein: CSARPPGLASQFF
J gene: TRBJ2-3; D gene: TRBD2; clone size: -; V gene: TRBV10-3; CDR3 DNA: TGTGCCATCCAAGGGACTAGCGGGGGGGCGAATGCAGATACGCAGTATTTT; CDR3 protein: CAIQGTSGGANADTQYF
J gene: TRBJ1-1; D gene: TRBD1; clone size: many; V gene: TRBV12-3/TRBV12-4; CDR3 DNA: TGTGCCAGCTACCTGACAGGGGGCTCGGAAGCTTTCTTT; CDR3 protein: CASYLTGGSEAFF
J gene: TRBJ1-5; D gene: -; clone size: -; V gene: TRBV5-1; CDR3 DNA: TGCGCCAGCAGCTTGGAAGCCGGGGATAGCAATCAGCCCCAGCATTTT; CDR3 protein: CASSLEAGDSNQPQHF
J gene: TRBJ2-5; D gene: TRBD2; clone size: -; V gene: TRBV7-3; CDR3 DNA: TGTGCCAGCAGCTTACTTCCCCGACTAGCGGGGGGTCAAGAGACCCAGTACTTC; CDR3 protein: CASSLLPRLAGGQETQYF